This T cell receptor beta chain is from a study of blood T cell repertoires in COVID-19. The wider study: From T cells, B-cell-depleted T cells, or PBMCs came the material, which was cDNA or gDNA.

This clone occurred once. All enrollees were about 18 to 95 years old and from 25 or so US areas. Participant-given clinical history determined each cohort assignment. Two negative PCRs, clearance, or symptom resolution had been documented for recovered Cohort 3 donors. The protocol was immunoSEQ multiplex PCR, while the TCRdb copy is restricted to in-frame clones and leaves out a portion. Among just under 250,000 clones listed, 75% to 90% were seen once. Germline CDR1 and CDR2: LNHDA and SQIVND (reference sequence). The CDR3 spans 14 residues. Trimming shortened V by 7 bases and J by 0 bases, and 10 bases separated the two germline ends.

The source is a woman in her 30s who had recovered from COVID-19. The sample was PBMCs or T cells enriched from blood (not recorded which). The J gene is TRBJ1-3, the V gene TRBV19; a possible D gene is TRBD1 (6 bases). The CDR3 sequence: CASKRQDSGNTIYF. The CDR3, as DNA: TGTGCCAGTAAAAGACAGGACTCTGGAAACACCATATATTTT.